What follows is one TCR beta chain and its context. The antigen is not known. The sample is drawn from a study of cytomegalovirus exposure and HLA in healthy donors. General study points: The authors listed about 170 TCR beta chains as cytomegalovirus-associated. A further, later analysis showed that HLA-associated TCR beta chains (compared with equally common others) were more clonally expanded. Among the most significant clusters, several appeared linked to common viral pathogens in a later analysis. Among donors in an Asian-associated ancestry cluster, a later analysis reportedly found fewer N-insertions than the roughly 700-donor mean.

The PCR used 60 Vbeta and 13 Jbeta primers. The protocol was immunoSEQ multiplex PCR, while the TCRdb copy is restricted to in-frame clones and leaves out a portion. The table shows fewer than 200,000 clones, with 73% occurring only once. The CDR3 length is 16 residues. V gave up 0 bases and J gave up 2 bases, with 10 bases separating them. Germline CDR1 is SGHTA and CDR2 is FQGNSA. The chain carries TRBV7-2 and TRBJ2-2; perhaps TRBD2 as D (5 bases). The sequencing input was PBMCs. The source of this sequence is a woman aged 18-30 years in good health and CMV-seropositive. CDR3 sequence (DNA): TGTGCCAGCAGCTTAGCGACGGGAATCAACACCGGGGAGCTGTTTTTT. Translation gives CASSLATGINTGELFF.